The 7 T cell receptor beta chains below all came from one sample that was sequenced in a study of T cell repertoires in cytomegalovirus infection. The antigens of these receptors remain unknown. TCRdb analysed the reads with MiXCR anew, one entry per CDR3 protein. The sample has 750,000 to 900,000 distinct CDR3 sequences, about 27% seen once. Sample: cultured CD8+ T cells from PBMCs, taken from culture after CMV antigen stimulation. These receptors all stem from a human donor in good health (CMV status not recorded). Some clones in this sample may be carry-over from other donors' samples.

The J gene is TRBJ1-1, the V gene TRBV18; D might be TRBD1 (6 bases). There are 16 residues in the CDR3. Per the germline V gene, CDR1 is KGHSH and CDR2 is LQKENI. Trimming removed 1 base at V and 5 bases at J, with 17 bases between. CDR3 DNA sequence: TGTGCCAGCTCACCACTAGGGGGGGGTGAGATGACTGAAGCTTTCTTT. Translating it yields CASSPLGGGEMTEAFF.

This clonotype came up a few times. This chain connects TRBV12-3 or TRBV12-4 to TRBJ1-5; 11 positions match TRBD1. V gave up 2 bases and J gave up 0 bases; unmatched junction bases: 18. CDR3 length: 22 amino acids. Here the CDR3 reads CASSLTRVGGTGGRYSNQPQHF. CDR3 nucleotide sequence: TGTGCCAGCAGTTTAACCCGGGTTGGTGGGACAGGGGGAAGGTATAGCAATCAGCCCCAGCATTTT.

Only a few counts were recorded for this clonotype. This chain joins TRBV19 and TRBJ2-1; D is perhaps TRBD1 (6 bases). Germline lookup yields CDR1 LNHDA and CDR2 SQIVND (reference sequence). The V end lost 1 base, the J end lost 7 bases, and 14 bases lay between the germline ends. The CDR3 contains 15 residues. The CDR3 region has the DNA TGTGCCAGTAGTATAGGATCCCAGGGGATGAATGAGCAGTTCTTC. Translating it yields CASSIGSQGMNEQFF.

The V gene is TRBV12-3 or TRBV12-4, the J gene TRBJ2-5; no clear D gene. CDR3 size: 14 residues. V was pared by 2 bases and J by 1 base, with 8 bases between. CDR3 loop: CASSLTAPQETQYF. The CDR3, as DNA: TGTGCCAGCAGTTTAACAGCCCCCCAAGAGACCCAGTACTTC.

This clonotype was seen at least ten times. V and J are TRBV7-6 and TRBJ1-4, with D unresolved. Germline assignment: CDR1 SGHVS and CDR2 FNYEAQ. Trimming took off 5 bases at V and 8 bases at J, with 15 bases between the two ends. The CDR3 is 14 residues long. The chain's CDR3 is CASSPLGMVEKLFF. CDR3 in DNA: TGTGCCAGCAGCCCATTAGGGATGGTCGAAAAACTGTTTTTT.

The V call is TRBV7-9, the J call TRBJ2-4; D is possibly TRBD2 (7 bases). The ends were cut back, 4 bases at V and 3 bases at J, with 13 bases in the middle. This CDR3 is 15 amino acids long. Germline V CDR1 and CDR2: SEHNR, FQNEAQ (reference sequence). The CDR3, as DNA: TGTGCCAGCAGCTCCGGCGGGGGCTTCAAAAACATTCAGTACTTC. Translating it yields CASSSGGGFKNIQYF.

The chain couples TRBV6-1 to TRBJ1-2; TRBD1 is a possible D gene (6 bases). Trimming removed 3 bases at V and 3 bases at J, with 8 bases between. The CDR3 runs 13 residues. Germline-derived CDR1 and CDR2 are MNHNS and SASEGT. The CDR3 is CASSDSGDYGYTF. The DNA of the CDR3 is TGTGCCAGCAGTGATTCAGGGGACTATGGCTACACCTTC.